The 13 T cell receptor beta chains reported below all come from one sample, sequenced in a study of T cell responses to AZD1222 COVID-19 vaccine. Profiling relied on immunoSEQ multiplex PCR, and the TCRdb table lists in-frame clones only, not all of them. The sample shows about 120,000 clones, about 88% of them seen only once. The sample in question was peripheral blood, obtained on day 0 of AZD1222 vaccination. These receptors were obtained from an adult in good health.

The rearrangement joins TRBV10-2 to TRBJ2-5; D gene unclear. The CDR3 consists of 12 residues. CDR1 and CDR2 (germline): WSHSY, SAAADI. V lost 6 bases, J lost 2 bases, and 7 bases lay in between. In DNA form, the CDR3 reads TGCGCCAGCAGGGCGCCTCAAGAGACCCAGTACTTC. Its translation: CASRAPQETQYF.

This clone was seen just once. CDR3 in DNA: TGTGCCAGTACAGAAGCGGGCGAGCAGTACTTC. It yields the protein CASTEAGEQYF. The rearrangement uses TRBV7-8 and TRBJ2-7; D perhaps matches TRBD2 (6 bases). The CDR3 totals 11 residues. Germline-derived CDR1 and CDR2 are SGHVS and FQNEAQ. V was clipped by 9 bases and J by 6 bases, with 12 bases between them.

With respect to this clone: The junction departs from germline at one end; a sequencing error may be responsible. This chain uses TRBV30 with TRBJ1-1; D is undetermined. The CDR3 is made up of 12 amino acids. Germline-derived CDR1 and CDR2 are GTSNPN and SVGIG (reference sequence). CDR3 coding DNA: TGTGCCTGGAGTGTGATGGGCCCTGACGCTTTCTTT. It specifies CAWSVMGPDAFF.

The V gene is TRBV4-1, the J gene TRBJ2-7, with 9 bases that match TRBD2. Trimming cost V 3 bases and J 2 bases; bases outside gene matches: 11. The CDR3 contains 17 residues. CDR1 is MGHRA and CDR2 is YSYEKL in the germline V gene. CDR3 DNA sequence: TGCGCCAGCAGCCACTCTGTTCGACTAGCGGAAACCTACGAGCAGTACTTC. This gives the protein CASSHSVRLAETYEQYF.

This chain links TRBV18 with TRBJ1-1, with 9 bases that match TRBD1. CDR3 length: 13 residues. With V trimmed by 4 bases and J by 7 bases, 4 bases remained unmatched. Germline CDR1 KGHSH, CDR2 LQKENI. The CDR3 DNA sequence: TGTGCCAGCTCACGGGACAGGGAAGTTGAAGCTTTCTTT. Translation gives CASSRDREVEAFF.

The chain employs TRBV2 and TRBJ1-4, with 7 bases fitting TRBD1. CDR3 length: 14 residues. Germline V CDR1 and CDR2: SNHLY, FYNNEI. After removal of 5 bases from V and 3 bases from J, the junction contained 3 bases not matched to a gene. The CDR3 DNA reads TGTGCCAGCAGTCGGGACAGATCTAATGAAAAACTGTTTTTT. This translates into CASSRDRSNEKLFF.

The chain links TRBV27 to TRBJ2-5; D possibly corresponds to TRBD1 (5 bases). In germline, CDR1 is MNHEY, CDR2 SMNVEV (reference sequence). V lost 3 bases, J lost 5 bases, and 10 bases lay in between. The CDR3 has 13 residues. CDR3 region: CASSFRELETQYF. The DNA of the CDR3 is TGTGCCAGCAGTTTCAGGGAACTGGAGACCCAGTACTTC.

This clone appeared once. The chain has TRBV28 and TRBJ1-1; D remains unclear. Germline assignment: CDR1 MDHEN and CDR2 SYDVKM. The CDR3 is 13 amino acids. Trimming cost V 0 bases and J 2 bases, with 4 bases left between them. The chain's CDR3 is CASSLWGNTEAFF. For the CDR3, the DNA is TGTGCCAGCAGTTTATGGGGCAACACTGAAGCTTTCTTT.

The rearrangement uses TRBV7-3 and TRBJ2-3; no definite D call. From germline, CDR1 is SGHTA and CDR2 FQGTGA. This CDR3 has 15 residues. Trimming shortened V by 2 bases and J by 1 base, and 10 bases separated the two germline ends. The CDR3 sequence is CASSLLPQRTDTQYF. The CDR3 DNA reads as TGTGCCAGCAGCTTATTACCACAGCGCACAGATACGCAGTATTTT. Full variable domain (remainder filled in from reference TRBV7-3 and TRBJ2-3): GAGVSQTPSNKVTEKGKYVELRCDPISGHTALYWYRQSLGQGPEFLIYFQGTGAADDSGLPNDRFFAVRPEGSVSTLKIQRTERGDSAVYLCASSLLPQRTDTQYFGPGTRLTVL.

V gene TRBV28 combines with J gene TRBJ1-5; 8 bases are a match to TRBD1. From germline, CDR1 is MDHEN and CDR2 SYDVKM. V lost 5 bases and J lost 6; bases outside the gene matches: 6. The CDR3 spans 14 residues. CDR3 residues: CASSDTGGSQPQHF. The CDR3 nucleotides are TGTGCCAGCAGTGATACAGGGGGGAGTCAGCCCCAGCATTTT.

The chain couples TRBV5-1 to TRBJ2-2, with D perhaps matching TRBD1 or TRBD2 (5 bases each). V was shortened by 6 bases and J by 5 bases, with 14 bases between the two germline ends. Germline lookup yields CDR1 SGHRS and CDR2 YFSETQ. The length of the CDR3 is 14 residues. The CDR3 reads CASIDGGMTGELFF. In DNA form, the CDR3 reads TGCGCCAGCATCGATGGGGGAATGACCGGGGAGCTGTTTTTT.

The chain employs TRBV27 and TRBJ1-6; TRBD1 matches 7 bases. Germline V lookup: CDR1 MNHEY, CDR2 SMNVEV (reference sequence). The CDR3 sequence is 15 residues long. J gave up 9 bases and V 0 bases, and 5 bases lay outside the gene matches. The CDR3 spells CASSLSKGASSPLHF. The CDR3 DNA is TGTGCCAGCAGTTTATCCAAGGGGGCGAGTTCACCCCTCCACTTT.

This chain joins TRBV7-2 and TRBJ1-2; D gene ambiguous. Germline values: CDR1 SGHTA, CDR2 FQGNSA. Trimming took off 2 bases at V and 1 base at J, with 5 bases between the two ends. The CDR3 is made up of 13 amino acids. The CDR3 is CASSLWGNYGYTF. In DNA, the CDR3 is TGTGCCAGCAGCTTATGGGGTAACTATGGCTACACCTTC.